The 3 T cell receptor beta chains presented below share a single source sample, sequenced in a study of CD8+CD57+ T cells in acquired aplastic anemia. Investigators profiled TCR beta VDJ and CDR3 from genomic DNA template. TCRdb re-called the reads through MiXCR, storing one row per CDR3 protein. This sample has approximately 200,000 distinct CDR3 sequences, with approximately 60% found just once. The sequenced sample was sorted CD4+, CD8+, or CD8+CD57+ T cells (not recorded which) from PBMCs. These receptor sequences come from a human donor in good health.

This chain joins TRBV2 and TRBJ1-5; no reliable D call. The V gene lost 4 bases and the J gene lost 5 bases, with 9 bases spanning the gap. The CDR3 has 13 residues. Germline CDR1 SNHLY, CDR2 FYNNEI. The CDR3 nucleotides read TGTGCCAGCAGTGGCGACATTTATCAGCCCCAGCATTTT. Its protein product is CASSGDIYQPQHF.

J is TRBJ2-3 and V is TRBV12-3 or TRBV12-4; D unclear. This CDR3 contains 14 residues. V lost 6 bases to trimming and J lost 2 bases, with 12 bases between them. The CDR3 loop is CASSITVDTDTQYF. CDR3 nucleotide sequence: TGTGCCAGCAGCATCACAGTAGACACAGATACGCAGTATTTT.

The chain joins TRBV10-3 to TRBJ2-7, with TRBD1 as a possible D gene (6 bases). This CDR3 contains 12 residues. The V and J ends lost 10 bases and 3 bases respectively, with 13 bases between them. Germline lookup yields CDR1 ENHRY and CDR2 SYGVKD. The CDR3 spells CASRGRGYEQYF. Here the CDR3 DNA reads TGTGCCAGCAGGGGACGGGGCTACGAGCAGTACTTC.